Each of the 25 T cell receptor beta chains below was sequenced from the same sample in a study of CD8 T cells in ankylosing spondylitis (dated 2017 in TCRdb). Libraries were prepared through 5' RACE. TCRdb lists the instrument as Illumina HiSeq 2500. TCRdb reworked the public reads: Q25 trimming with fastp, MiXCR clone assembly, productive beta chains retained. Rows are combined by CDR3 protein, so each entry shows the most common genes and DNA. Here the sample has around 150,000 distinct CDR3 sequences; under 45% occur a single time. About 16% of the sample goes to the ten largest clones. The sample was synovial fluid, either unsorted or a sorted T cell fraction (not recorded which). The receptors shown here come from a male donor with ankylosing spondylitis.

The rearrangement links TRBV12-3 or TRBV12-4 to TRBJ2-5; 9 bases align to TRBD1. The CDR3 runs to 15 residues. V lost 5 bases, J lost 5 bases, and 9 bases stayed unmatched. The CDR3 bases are TGTGCCAGCAGTGGGACAGGGAAGGAATCGGAGACCCAGTACTTC. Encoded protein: CASSGTGKESETQYF.

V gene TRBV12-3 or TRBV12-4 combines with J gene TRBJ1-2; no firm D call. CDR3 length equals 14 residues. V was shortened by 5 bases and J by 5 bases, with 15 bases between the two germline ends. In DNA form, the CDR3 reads TGTGCCAGCAGTCCGGCCCCGGCAGCATATGGCTACACCTTC. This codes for CASSPAPAAYGYTF.

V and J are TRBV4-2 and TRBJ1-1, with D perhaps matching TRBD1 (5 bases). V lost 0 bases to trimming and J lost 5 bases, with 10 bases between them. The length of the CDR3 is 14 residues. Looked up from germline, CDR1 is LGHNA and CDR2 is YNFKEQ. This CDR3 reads CASSQDEGRTEAFF. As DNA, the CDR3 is TGTGCCAGCAGCCAAGATGAGGGACGGACTGAAGCTTTCTTT.

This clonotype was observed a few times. The CDR3 reads CASSQDWGGELFF. The CDR3, as DNA: TGCGCCAGCAGCCAAGATTGGGGCGGGGAGCTGTTTTTT. The chain joins TRBV4-3 to TRBJ2-2; no definite D call. Trimming took off 0 bases at V and 7 bases at J, with 6 bases between the two ends. CDR1 is LGHNA, CDR2 YSLEER, per germline. The CDR3 is 13 residues long.

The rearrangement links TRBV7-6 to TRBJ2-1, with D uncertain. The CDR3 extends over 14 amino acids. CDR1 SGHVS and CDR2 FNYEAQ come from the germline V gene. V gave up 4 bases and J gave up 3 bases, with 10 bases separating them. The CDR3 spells CASSSYWNYNEQFF. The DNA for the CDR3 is TGTGCCAGCAGCTCCTACTGGAACTACAATGAGCAGTTCTTC. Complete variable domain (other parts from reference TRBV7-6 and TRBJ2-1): GAGVSQSPRYKVTKRGQDVALRCDPISGHVSLYWYRQALGQGPEFLTYFNYEAQQDKSGLPNDRFSAERPEGSISTLTIQRTEQRDSAMYRCASSSYWNYNEQFFGPGTRLTVL.

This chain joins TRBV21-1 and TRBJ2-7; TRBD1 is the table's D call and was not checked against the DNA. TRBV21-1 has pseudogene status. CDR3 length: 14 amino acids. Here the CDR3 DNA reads TGTGCCAGCAGCAAAGATAGGGACCGCTACGAGCAGTACTTC. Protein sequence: CASSKDRDRYEQYF.

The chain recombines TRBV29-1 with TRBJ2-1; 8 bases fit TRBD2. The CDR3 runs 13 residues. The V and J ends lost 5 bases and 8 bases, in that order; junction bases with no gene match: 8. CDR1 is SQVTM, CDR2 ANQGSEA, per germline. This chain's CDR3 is CSVREGLVYEQFF. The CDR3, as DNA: TGCAGCGTTCGGGAGGGACTGGTCTATGAGCAGTTCTTC.

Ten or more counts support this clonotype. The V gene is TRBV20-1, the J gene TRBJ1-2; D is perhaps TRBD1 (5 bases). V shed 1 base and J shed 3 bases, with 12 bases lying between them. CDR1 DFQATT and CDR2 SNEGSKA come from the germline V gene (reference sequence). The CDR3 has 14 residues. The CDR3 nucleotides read TGCAGTGCTAGAGCGAGGGGAGGGGACTATGGCTACACCTTC. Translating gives CSARARGGDYGYTF.

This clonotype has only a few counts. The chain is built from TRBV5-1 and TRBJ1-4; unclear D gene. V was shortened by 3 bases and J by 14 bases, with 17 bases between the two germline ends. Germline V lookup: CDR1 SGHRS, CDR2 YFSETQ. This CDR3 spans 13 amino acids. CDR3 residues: CASSSLLRKRLFF. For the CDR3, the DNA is TGCGCCAGCAGCTCCCTACTTCGGAAGAGGCTGTTTTTT.

CDR3: CASSLDGRVLFGKNIQYF. CDR3 nucleotide sequence: TGTGCCAGCAGTTTAGATGGCAGGGTGCTCTTCGGCAAAAACATTCAGTACTTC. The chain recombines TRBV12-3 or TRBV12-4 with TRBJ2-4; TRBD1 is a possible D gene (5 bases). This CDR3 is 18 amino acids long. Trimming pared 1 base from V and 3 bases from J, leaving 19 bases between.

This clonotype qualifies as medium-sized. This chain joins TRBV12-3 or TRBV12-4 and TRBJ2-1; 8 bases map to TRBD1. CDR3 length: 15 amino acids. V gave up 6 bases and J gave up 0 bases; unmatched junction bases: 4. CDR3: CASRADRGSYNEQFF. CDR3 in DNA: TGTGCCAGCAGGGCCGACAGGGGCTCCTACAATGAGCAGTTCTTC.

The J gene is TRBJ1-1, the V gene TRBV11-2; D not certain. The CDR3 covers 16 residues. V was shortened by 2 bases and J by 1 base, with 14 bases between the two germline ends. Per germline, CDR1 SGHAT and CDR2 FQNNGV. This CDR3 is CASSLFGQGWNTEAFF. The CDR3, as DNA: TGTGCCAGCAGCTTATTCGGCCAAGGATGGAACACTGAAGCTTTCTTT.

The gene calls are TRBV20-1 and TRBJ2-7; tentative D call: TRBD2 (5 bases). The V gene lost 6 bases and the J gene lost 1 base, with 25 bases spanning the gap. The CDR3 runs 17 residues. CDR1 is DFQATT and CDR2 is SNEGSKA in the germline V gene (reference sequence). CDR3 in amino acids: CSANPFWEAVLSYEQYF. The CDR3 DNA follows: TGCAGTGCGAACCCCTTTTGGGAAGCGGTCCTTTCCTACGAGCAGTACTTC.

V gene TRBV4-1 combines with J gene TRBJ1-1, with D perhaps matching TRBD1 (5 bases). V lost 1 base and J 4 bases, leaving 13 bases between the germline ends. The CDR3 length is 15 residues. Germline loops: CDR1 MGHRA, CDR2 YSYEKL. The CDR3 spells CASSQGEGRFTEAFF. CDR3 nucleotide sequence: TGCGCCAGCAGCCAAGGAGAGGGGCGGTTCACTGAAGCTTTCTTT.

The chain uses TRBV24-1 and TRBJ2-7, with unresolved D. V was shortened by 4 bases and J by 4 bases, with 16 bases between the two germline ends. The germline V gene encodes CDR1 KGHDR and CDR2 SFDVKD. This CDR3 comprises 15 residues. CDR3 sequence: CATSETQRSSYEQYF. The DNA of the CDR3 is TGTGCCACCAGTGAAACACAACGGAGCTCATACGAGCAGTACTTC.

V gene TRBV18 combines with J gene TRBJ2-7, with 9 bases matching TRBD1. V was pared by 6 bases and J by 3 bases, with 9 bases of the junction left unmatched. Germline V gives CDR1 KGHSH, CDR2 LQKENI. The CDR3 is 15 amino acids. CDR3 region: CASSLTGGPFYEQYF. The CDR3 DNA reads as TGTGCCAGCTCGTTGACAGGGGGGCCTTTCTACGAGCAGTACTTC.

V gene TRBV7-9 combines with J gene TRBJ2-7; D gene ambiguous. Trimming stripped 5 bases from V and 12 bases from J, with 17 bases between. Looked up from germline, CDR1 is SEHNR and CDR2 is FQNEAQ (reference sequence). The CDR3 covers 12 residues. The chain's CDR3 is CASSIDGSERYF. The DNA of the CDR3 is TGTGCCAGCAGCATCGATGGGTCCGAGAGGTACTTC.

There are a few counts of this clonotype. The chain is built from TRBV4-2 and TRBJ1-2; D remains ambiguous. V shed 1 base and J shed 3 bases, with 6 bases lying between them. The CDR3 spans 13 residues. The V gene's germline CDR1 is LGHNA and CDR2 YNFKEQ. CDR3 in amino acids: CASSQGWDYGYTF. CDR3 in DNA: TGTGCCAGCAGCCAAGGGTGGGACTATGGCTACACCTTC.

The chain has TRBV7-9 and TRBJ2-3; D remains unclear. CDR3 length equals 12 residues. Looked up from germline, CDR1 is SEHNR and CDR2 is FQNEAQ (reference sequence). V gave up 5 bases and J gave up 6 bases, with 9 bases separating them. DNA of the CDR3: TGTGCCAGCAGCGTGCCCCTGGATACGCAGTATTTT. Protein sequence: CASSVPLDTQYF.

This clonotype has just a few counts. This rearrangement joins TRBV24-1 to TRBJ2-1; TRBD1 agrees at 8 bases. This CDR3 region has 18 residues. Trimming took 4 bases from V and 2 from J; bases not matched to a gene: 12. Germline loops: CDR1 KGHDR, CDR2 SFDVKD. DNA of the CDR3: TGTGCCACCAGTGACAACACCCAGGGGGCCACCCCCTACAATGAGCAGTTCTTC. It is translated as CATSDNTQGATPYNEQFF.

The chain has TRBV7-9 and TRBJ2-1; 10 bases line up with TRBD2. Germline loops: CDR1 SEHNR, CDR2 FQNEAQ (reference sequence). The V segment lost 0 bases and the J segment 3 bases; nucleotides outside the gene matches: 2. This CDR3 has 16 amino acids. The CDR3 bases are TGTGCCAGCAGCTTAGCTAGCGGGGGGTTCTACAATGAGCAGTTCTTC. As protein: CASSLASGGFYNEQFF. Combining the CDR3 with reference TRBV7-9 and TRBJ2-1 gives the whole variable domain DTGVSQNPRHKITKRGQNVTFRCDPISEHNRLYWYRQTLGQGPEFLTYFQNEAQLEKSRLLSDRFSAERPKGSFSTLEIQRTEQGDSAMYLCASSLASGGFYNEQFFGPGTRLTVL.

The DNA of the CDR3 is TGTGCCAGCAGCCCCCGAGGACTAGCGGGGGGGTCAGATACGCAGTATTTT. Translated, it gives CASSPRGLAGGSDTQYF. This chain joins TRBV7-2 and TRBJ2-3; 15 nucleotides align to TRBD2. CDR3 size: 17 residues. J was trimmed by 4 bases and V by 5 bases; bases with no gene match: 7. The germline gives CDR1 SGHTA, CDR2 FQGNSA.

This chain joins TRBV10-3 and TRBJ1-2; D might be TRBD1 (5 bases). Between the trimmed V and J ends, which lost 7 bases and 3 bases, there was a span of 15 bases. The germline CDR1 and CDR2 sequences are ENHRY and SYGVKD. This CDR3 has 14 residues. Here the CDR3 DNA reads TGTGCCATCAAGGGGAAGGGGCAAGACTATGGCTACACCTTC. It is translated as CAIKGKGQDYGYTF.

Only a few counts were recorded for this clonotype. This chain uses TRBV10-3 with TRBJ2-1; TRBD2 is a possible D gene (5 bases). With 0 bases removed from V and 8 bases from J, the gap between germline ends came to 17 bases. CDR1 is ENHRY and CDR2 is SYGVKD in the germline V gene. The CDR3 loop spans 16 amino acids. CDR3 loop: CAISESLDSPIDEQFF. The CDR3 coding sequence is TGTGCCATCAGTGAGTCGCTGGACTCCCCTATTGATGAGCAGTTCTTC.

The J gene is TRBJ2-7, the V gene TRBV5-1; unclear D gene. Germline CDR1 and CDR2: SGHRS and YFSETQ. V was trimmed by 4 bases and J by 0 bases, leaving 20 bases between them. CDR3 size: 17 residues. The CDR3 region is CASSPGDVVTSSYEQYF. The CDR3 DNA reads TGCGCCAGCAGCCCTGGAGACGTGGTCACAAGCTCCTACGAGCAGTACTTC.